The following is a T cell receptor beta chain sequence with its context. Profiled with immunoSEQ multiplex PCR; TCRdb holds only in-frame clones, not every one. The table records about 92,000 clones, roughly 93% of them present only once. These data originate in a study of T cell changes during pregnancy in multiple sclerosis. CDR3 length: 16 residues. V lost 3 bases, J lost 0 bases, and 12 bases lay in between. The germline V gene has CDR1 MNHEY and CDR2 SMNVEV (reference sequence). This receptor was identified in a female donor with multiple sclerosis, enrolled in a pregnancy study. The chain joins TRBV27 to TRBJ2-1; D is undetermined. The input for sequencing was peripheral blood, taken in the third trimester of pregnancy. CDR3 sequence: CASSFSELNSYNEQFF. CDR3 bases: TGTGCCAGCAGTTTTTCGGAGCTGAACTCCTACAATGAGCAGTTCTTC.